This entry lists 10 T cell receptor beta chains sequenced from one sample in a study of T-cell reconstitution after alpha-beta-depleted transplantation in children. A TCRbeta library incorporating unique molecular identifiers was prepared. TCRdb redid the calling of the PCR reads with MiXCR, one entry per CDR3 protein. The sample holds about 540,000 distinct CDR3 sequences, 15% to 20% seen once. This specimen was PBMCs from the stem cell graft donor, taken from the stem cell graft. Receptors were obtained from a human donor who donated a stem cell graft to a child with acute lymphoblastic leukemia.

The J gene is TRBJ2-1, the V gene TRBV11-1; 13 bases fit TRBD2. After removal of 5 bases from V and 1 base from J, the junction contained 14 bases not matched to a gene. The CDR3 contains 20 residues. Germline V CDR1 and CDR2: SGHAT, FQDESV (reference sequence). The CDR3 is CASSPGVGLAGAGSYNEQFF. For the CDR3, the DNA is TGTGCCAGCAGCCCAGGTGTTGGACTAGCGGGAGCGGGGTCCTACAATGAGCAGTTCTTC.

This clonotype appeared a few times. The J gene is TRBJ1-1, the V gene TRBV20-1, with a weak D call TRBD1 (5 bases). The germline CDR1 and CDR2 sequences are DFQATT and SNEGSKA (reference sequence). Trimming cost V 1 base and J 1 base, with 13 bases left between them. The CDR3 spans 15 residues. CDR3 loop: CSARAGAGRNTEAFF. The DNA for the CDR3 is TGCAGTGCTAGAGCTGGGGCGGGTCGGAACACTGAAGCTTTCTTT.

This clonotype has just a few counts. The chain employs TRBV12-3 or TRBV12-4 and TRBJ2-3; 11 nucleotides match TRBD2. There are 20 residues in the CDR3. Germline trimming cut 6 bases from V and 0 bases from J; bases unmatched to any gene: 17. CDR3: CASSVTGNPGLAESTDTQYF. As DNA, the CDR3 is TGTGCCAGCAGCGTGACAGGTAACCCGGGACTAGCGGAGAGCACAGATACGCAGTATTTT.

This clonotype has just a few counts. The rearrangement links TRBV6-1 to TRBJ1-5; weak D call: TRBD1 (5 bases). This CDR3 is built from 15 residues. Germline CDR1 MNHNS, CDR2 SASEGT. The ends were cut back, 1 base at V and 6 bases at J, with 13 bases in the middle. The CDR3 loop is CASSEGAGSVQPQHF. The CDR3 nucleotides read TGTGCCAGCAGTGAAGGAGCAGGGAGTGTTCAGCCCCAGCATTTT.

The chain carries TRBV9 and TRBJ2-7; 11 bases are shared with TRBD1. The CDR3 totals 15 residues. V lost 3 bases, J lost 3 bases, and 5 bases stayed unmatched. Germline V gene lookup returns CDR1 SGDLS and CDR2 YYNGEE. CDR3 sequence reads: CASSGGQGAIYEQYF. For the CDR3, the DNA is TGTGCCAGCAGCGGTGGACAGGGGGCTATCTACGAGCAGTACTTC. Full variable domain (outside the CDR3, taken from reference TRBV9 and TRBJ2-7): DSGVTQTPKHLITATGQRVTLRCSPRSGDLSVYWYQQSLDQGLQFLIQYYNGEERAKGNILERFSAQQFPDLHSELNLSSLELGDSALYFCASSGGQGAIYEQYFGPGTRLTVT.

In this sample, this clonotype turned up a few times. The gene calls are TRBV12-3 or TRBV12-4 and TRBJ1-1; D is possibly TRBD1 (5 bases). The CDR3 totals 12 residues. V lost 7 bases and J lost 7, with 13 bases in between. The CDR3 sequence is CASTGLGDEAFF. The CDR3 DNA follows: TGTGCCAGCACTGGGCTAGGGGATGAAGCTTTCTTT.

The chain employs TRBV24-1 and TRBJ2-3; possible D gene TRBD2, 6 bases. Trimming shortened V by 3 bases and J by 4 bases, and 16 bases separated the two germline ends. Germline V CDR1 and CDR2: KGHDR, SFDVKD. The CDR3 runs to 16 residues. The DNA for the CDR3 is TGTGCCACCAGTGATCTCCGGACTACAGCCGCAGATACGCAGTATTTT. The encoded protein is CATSDLRTTAADTQYF.

The chain joins TRBV19 to TRBJ2-7, with D perhaps matching TRBD1 (5 bases). Germline CDR1 is LNHDA and CDR2 is SQIVND (reference sequence). Between the trimmed V and J ends, which lost 1 base and 0 bases, there was a span of 19 bases. The CDR3 is 18 residues long. The CDR3 region is CASSIGFGWNRSSYEQYF. Written as DNA, the CDR3 is TGTGCCAGTAGTATAGGGTTTGGATGGAACAGGAGCTCCTACGAGCAGTACTTC.

This clonotype has just a few counts. V usage is TRBV29-1 and J usage is TRBJ2-1, with D hard to call. Germline V gene data show CDR1 as SQVTM and CDR2 as ANQGSEA. The CDR3 sequence is 12 residues long. The V gene lost 5 bases and the J gene lost 3 bases, with 8 bases spanning the gap. The CDR3, as DNA: TGCAGCGTTAAGACTCGCTACAATGAGCAGTTCTTC. This sequence encodes CSVKTRYNEQFF.

The J gene is TRBJ2-3, the V gene TRBV5-1; the match to TRBD2 covers 7 bases. V was clipped by 1 base and J by 0 bases; unmatched bases: 5. CDR1 is SGHRS, CDR2 YFSETQ, per germline. The CDR3 is 16 residues long. The CDR3 coding sequence is TGCGCCAGCAGCTTGCCTCTAGCGGTTAGCACAGATACGCAGTATTTT. This codes for CASSLPLAVSTDTQYF.